This T cell receptor (beta chain) emerged from a study of technical replicates of blood from several donors. Generated by immunoSEQ multiplex PCR, the TCRdb table keeps only in-frame clones and is missing some. The sample lists about 69,000 clones, 80% to 90% occurring once. This clonotype was sampled from a human donor in good health. Some clones in this sample may be carry-over from other donors' samples. The sequencing input was PBMCs.

The CDR3 DNA is TGTGCCAGCGAGGGACAGGGCAATGAGCAGTTCTTC. The encoded protein is CASEGQGNEQFF. The rearrangement uses TRBV11-3 and TRBJ2-1; 9 bases are shared with TRBD1. Trimming cost V 8 bases and J 6 bases; bases outside gene matches: 2. This CDR3 comprises 12 residues. The germline CDR1 and CDR2 sequences are SGHNT and YENEEA.